The 10 T cell receptor beta chains below were found in one sample sequenced in a study of CD8 T cells in Susac syndrome. With random hexamers, about 0.45 to 1 ug RNA was reverse transcribed. TCRdb passed the immunoSEQ multiplex PCR reads through MiXCR, listing each CDR3 protein once. Among more than 80,000 distinct CDR3 sequences, 94% were seen once, and the ten largest hold roughly 0.38%. The specimen sequenced was CD8+ T cells from PBMCs. These receptors originate from a human donor with Susac syndrome.

A note on this clonotype: A junction boundary mismatches the germline segment, possibly from a read error. The CDR3 is CASGEGTEAFF. CDR3 DNA sequence: TGTGCCAGCGGTGAGGGTACTGAAGCTTTCTTT. The V and J genes are TRBV2 and TRBJ1-1; D remains ambiguous. The CDR3 consists of 11 residues. Germline CDR1 SNHLY, CDR2 FYNNEI.

The chain is built from TRBV15 and TRBJ1-1; 8 bases are shared with TRBD1. Germline V CDR1 and CDR2: LNHNV, YYDKDF (reference sequence). The CDR3 extends over 14 amino acids. The V segment lost 5 bases and the J segment 5 bases; nucleotides outside the gene matches: 7. The CDR3 DNA is TGTGCCACCAGCCTTGACAGGGGAGGGACTGAAGCTTTCTTT. The encoded protein is CATSLDRGGTEAFF.

CDR3 loop: CASGLAGVTYEQYF. The CDR3 DNA sequence: TGTGCTAGTGGCCTGGCAGGGGTGACCTACGAGCAGTACTTC. The gene calls are TRBV12-5 and TRBJ2-7, with a weak D call TRBD1 (6 bases). CDR1 LGHNT and CDR2 FRNRAP come from the germline V gene. CDR3 length: 14 amino acids. V was pared by 6 bases and J by 2 bases, with 14 bases between.

The chain carries TRBV7-9 and TRBJ1-2; D is ambiguous. In germline, CDR1 is SEHNR, CDR2 FQNEAQ (reference sequence). The CDR3 consists of 16 residues. V was cut by 0 bases and J by 4 bases, with 15 bases left in between. The CDR3 sequence is CASSLARAELLYGYTF. For the CDR3, the DNA is TGTGCCAGCAGCTTAGCGCGGGCAGAACTGCTCTATGGCTACACCTTC.

The rearrangement joins TRBV20-1 to TRBJ1-2; TRBD1 agrees at 7 bases. The V and J ends lost 7 bases and 6 bases, in that order; junction bases with no gene match: 14. The CDR3 runs to 14 residues. The germline V gene encodes CDR1 DFQATT and CDR2 SNEGSKA (reference sequence). In DNA form, the CDR3 reads TGCAGTGTCCTTATCCGACAGGGCGTGGATGGCTACACCTTC. Translated, it gives CSVLIRQGVDGYTF.

This clonotype was found once. The rearrangement links TRBV5-1 to TRBJ1-1; D gene uncertain. The V end was cut by 0 bases, the J end by 2 bases, with 14 bases between. From germline, CDR1 is SGHRS and CDR2 YFSETQ. The CDR3 runs 16 residues. This CDR3 is CASSLAEGALNTEAFF. In DNA, the CDR3 is TGCGCCAGCAGCTTGGCCGAGGGAGCCTTAAACACTGAAGCTTTCTTT.

The V call is TRBV4-3, the J call TRBJ2-1; 7 bases fit TRBD2. Germline V gene data show CDR1 as LGHNA and CDR2 as YSLEER. Unmatched junction bases numbered 5, after V lost 6 bases and J lost 3 bases. This CDR3 is built from 14 residues. As DNA, the CDR3 is TGCGCCAGCAGTGGCGGGGGAGGCTACAATGAGCAGTTCTTC. Protein: CASSGGGGYNEQFF.

The chain uses TRBV13 and TRBJ2-5; weak D call: TRBD1 (6 bases). The CDR3 is 14 residues long. With 2 bases removed from V and 3 bases from J, the gap between germline ends came to 10 bases. Germline V gene lookup returns CDR1 PRHDT and CDR2 FYEKMQ (reference sequence). The CDR3 DNA is TGTGCCAGCAGCTTACGGGGACAAGAAGAGACCCAGTACTTC. This gives the protein CASSLRGQEETQYF.

The chain carries TRBV3-1 and TRBJ2-5; D is perhaps TRBD1 (6 bases). V lost 3 bases and J lost 1, with 12 bases in between. CDR3 length equals 15 residues. Germline CDR1 is LGHDT and CDR2 is YNNKEL (reference sequence). CDR3 residues: CASSHLTGSQETQYF. CDR3 DNA: TGTGCCAGCAGCCATCTTACAGGGTCCCAAGAGACCCAGTACTTC.

CDR3 DNA: TGTGCCAGCAGCCAGACGGGGAGCTCCTACAATGAGCAGTTCTTC. It specifies CASSQTGSSYNEQFF. V and J are TRBV7-7 and TRBJ2-1, with a weak D call TRBD2 (5 bases). Trimming removed 5 bases at V and 0 bases at J, with 11 bases between. The CDR3 extends over 15 amino acids. CDR1 is SSHAT and CDR2 is FNYEAQ in the germline V gene (reference sequence).